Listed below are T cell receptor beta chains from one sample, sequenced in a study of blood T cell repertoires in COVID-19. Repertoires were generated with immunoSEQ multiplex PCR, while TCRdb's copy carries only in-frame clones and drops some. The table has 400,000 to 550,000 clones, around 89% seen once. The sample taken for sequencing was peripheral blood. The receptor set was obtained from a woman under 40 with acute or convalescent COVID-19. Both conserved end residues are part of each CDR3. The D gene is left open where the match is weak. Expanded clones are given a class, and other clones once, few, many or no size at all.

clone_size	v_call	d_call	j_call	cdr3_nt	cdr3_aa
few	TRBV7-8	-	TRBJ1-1	TGTGCCAGCAGCTTAGGTCTGGGGGAGGGTAAAGCTTTCTTT	CASSLGLGEGKAFF
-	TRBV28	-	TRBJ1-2	TGTGCCAGCAGTTTAGAGAGGAACTCCTATGGCTACACCTTC	CASSLERNSYGYTF
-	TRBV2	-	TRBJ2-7	TGTGCCAGCAGAAGCTTCTACGAGCAGTACTTC	CASRSFYEQYF
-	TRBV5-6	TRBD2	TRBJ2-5	TGTGCCAGCAGCTACGGACTAGCGGGGGGAGAGACCCAGTACTTC	CASSYGLAGGETQYF
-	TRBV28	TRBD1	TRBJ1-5	TGTGCCAGCAGTTTCGCGGGACAGACCAATCAGCCCCAGCATTTT	CASSFAGQTNQPQHF
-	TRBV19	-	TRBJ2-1	TGTGCCAGTTCGATCGACCCGACGGGATCTGAGCAGTTCTTC	CASSIDPTGSEQFF
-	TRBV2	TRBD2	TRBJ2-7	TGTGCCAGCAGTGAAGGATCGGGGGGGCGCTACGAGCAGTACTTC	CASSEGSGGRYEQYF
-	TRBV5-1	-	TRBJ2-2	TGCGCCAGCAGCTTGGGGTTGGCGGGGACCGGGGAGCTGTTTTTT	CASSLGLAGTGELFF
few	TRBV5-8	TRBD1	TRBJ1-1	TGTGCCAGCAGCTTGGAGATCGGGACAGGGCAGAACACTGAAGCTTTCTTT	CASSLEIGTGQNTEAFF
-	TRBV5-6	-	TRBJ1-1	TGTGCCAGCAGCTTGAGATGGACTGTGAACACTGAAGCTTTCTTT	CASSLRWTVNTEAFF
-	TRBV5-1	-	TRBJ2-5	TGCGCCAGCAGCTTGGCCGTTGCCAGGGCAGGTGGTGAGACCCAGTACTTC	CASSLAVARAGGETQYF
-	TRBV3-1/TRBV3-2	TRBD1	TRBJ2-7	TGTGCCAGCAGCCAGGGGACAGGGGGTGGCTACGAGCAGTACTTC	CASSQGTGGGYEQYF
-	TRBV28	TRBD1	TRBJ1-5	TGTGCCAGCAGCCCCTTGACAGGGGGAGGACAGCCCCAGCATTTT	CASSPLTGGGQPQHF
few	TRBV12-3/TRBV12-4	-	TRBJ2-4	TGTGCCAGCAGTCCAGACACCCAAAACATTCAGTACTTC	CASSPDTQNIQYF
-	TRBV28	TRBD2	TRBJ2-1	TGTGCCAGCAGCCCCGGGACTAGCAAAAACAATGAGCAGTTCTTC	CASSPGTSKNNEQFF
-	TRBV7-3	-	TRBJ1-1	TGTGCCAGCAGCTTCAGAAAGAACACTGAAGCTTTCTTT	CASSFRKNTEAFF
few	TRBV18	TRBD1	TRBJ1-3	TGTGCCAGCTCACCACTCGGGACAGACTCTGGAAACACCATATATTTT	CASSPLGTDSGNTIYF
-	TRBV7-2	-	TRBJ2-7	TGTGCCAGCAGCCAGCGACCAATCTACGAGCAGTACTTC	CASSQRPIYEQYF
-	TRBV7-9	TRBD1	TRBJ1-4	TGTGCCAGCAGCCCAGGACAGGCGGCTGAAAAACTGTTTTTT	CASSPGQAAEKLFF
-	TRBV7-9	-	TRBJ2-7	TGTGCCAGCAGCTTAGGACAGGCCTCCTACGAGCAGTACTTC	CASSLGQASYEQYF
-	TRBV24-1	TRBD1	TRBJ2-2	TGTGCCACCAGTGATTTTCCCAGGACAGGGCCGGTCAACACCGGGGAGCTGTTTTTT	CATSDFPRTGPVNTGELFF
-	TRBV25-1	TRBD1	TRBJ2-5	TGTGCCAGGCTCCGGGACAGAAGAATCCAAGAGACCCAGTACTTC	CARLRDRRIQETQYF
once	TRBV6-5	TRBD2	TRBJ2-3	TGTGCCAGCAGTTACCGAAGCGGGGGATACCCAGATACGCAGTATTTT	CASSYRSGGYPDTQYF
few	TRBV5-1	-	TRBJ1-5	TGCGCCAGCAGCTCGGGGGACAATCAGCCCCAGCATTTT	CASSSGDNQPQHF
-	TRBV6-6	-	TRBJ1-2	TGTGCCAGCGGGAGGAGGGCGGGCTACACCTTC	CASGRRAGYTF
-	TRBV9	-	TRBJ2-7	TGTGCCAGCAGCGTAGGGGACACCTACGAGCAGTACTTC	CASSVGDTYEQYF
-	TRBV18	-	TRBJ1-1	TGTGCCAGCTCATCGACTGTTATGAACACTGAAGCTTTCTTT	CASSSTVMNTEAFF
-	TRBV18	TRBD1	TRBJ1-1	TGTGCCAGCTCAATTGGACAGGGGAACACTGAAGCTTTCTTT	CASSIGQGNTEAFF